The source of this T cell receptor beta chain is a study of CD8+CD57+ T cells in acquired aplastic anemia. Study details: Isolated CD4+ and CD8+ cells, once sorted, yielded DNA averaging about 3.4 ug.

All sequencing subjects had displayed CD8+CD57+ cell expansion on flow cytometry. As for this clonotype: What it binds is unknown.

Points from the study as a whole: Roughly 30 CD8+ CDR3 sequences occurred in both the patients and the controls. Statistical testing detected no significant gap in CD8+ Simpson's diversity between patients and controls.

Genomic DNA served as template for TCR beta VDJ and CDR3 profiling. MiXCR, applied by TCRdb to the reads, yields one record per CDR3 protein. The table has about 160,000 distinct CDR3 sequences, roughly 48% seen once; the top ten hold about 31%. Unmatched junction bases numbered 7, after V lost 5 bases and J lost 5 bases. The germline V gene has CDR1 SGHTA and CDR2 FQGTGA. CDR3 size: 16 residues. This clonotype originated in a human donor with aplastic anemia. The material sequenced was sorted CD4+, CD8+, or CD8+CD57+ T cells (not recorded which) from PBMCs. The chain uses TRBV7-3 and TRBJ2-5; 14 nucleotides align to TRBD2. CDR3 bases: TGTGCCAGCAGCGAGGCGACTAGCGGGAGGGGGGAGACCCAGTACTTC. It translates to CASSEATSGRGETQYF.